These T cell receptor beta chains were read from a single sample in a study of T cells in Graves' hyperthyroidism and ophthalmopathy. TCRdb fed the multiplex PCR reads into MiXCR, producing one record per CDR3 protein. The table shows a few hundred thousand distinct CDR3 sequences, with 21% occurring only once. The sequenced sample consisted of blood. The source is a woman between 45 and 65 years old with Graves' hyperthyroidism. Each CDR3 is given with its conserved first and last residue. A D gene is named only where the DNA matches it firmly. The listing skips clone size in some rows; elsewhere it reads once, few, many or a size class.

V	size	length	J	D	DNA	CDR3
TRBV6-1	-	16	TRBJ1-5	TRBD1	TGTGCCAGCAGGCCTGGACAGGTATATAGCAATCAGCCCCAGCATTTT	CASRPGQVYSNQPQHF
TRBV7-9	few	12	TRBJ2-5	-	TGTGCCAGCAGCTTCCTCCAAGAGACCCAGTACTTC	CASSFLQETQYF
TRBV6-5	many	14	TRBJ2-7	-	TGTGCCAGCAGTTACCTGGGGACTTCCTACGAGCAGTACTTC	CASSYLGTSYEQYF
TRBV6-1	-	14	TRBJ2-3	-	TGTGCCAGCAGTGAAGGACTGACGCACGGGCCCCAGTATTTT	CASSEGLTHGPQYF
TRBV9	-	15	TRBJ2-2	-	TGTGCCAGCAGTGCGCCTTCAGGGGCCGCCGGGGAGCTGTTTTTT	CASSAPSGAAGELFF
TRBV20-1	many	14	TRBJ2-3	-	TGCAGTGCTAGACCCCCGGCGCGCACAGATACGCAGTATTTT	CSARPPARTDTQYF
TRBV2	many	15	TRBJ2-7	TRBD2	TGTGCCAGCACCCACGACGGGACTAGCAGGAACGAGCAGTACTTC	CASTHDGTSRNEQYF
TRBV7-3	-	16	TRBJ2-1	TRBD2	TGTGCCAGCAGCTTAACGGTCAGCGGGAGGAGCAATGAGCAGTTCTTC	CASSLTVSGRSNEQFF
TRBV10-3	many	15	TRBJ2-2	-	TGTGCCATCAGGGCCGGGACCGCCGGCACCGGGGAGCTGTTTTTT	CAIRAGTAGTGELFF
TRBV28	-	15	TRBJ1-1	TRBD1	TGTGCCAGCACGAAATCGGGACAGACGAACACTGAAGCTTTCTTT	CASTKSGQTNTEAFF
TRBV11-2	many	15	TRBJ2-7	TRBD1	TGTGCCAGCAGCTTCCCCAGGACAGGGAACCACGAGCAGTACTTC	CASSFPRTGNHEQYF
TRBV2	many	14	TRBJ2-1	TRBD2	TGTGCCAGCAGCCGGGACTACTCAGCTGGTGAGCAGTTCTTC	CASSRDYSAGEQFF
TRBV6-1	-	13	TRBJ2-1	TRBD2	TGTGCCAGCAGCTCGAGCGGGACCAATGAGCAGTTCTTC	CASSSSGTNEQFF
TRBV3-1	many	15	TRBJ1-2	TRBD1	TGTGCCAGCAGCCGGCGAGGGGGCTCTAACTATGGCTACACCTTC	CASSRRGGSNYGYTF
TRBV7-8	many	15	TRBJ2-7	-	TGTGCCAGCAGCTCCCGGGCAGGGAATTCCTACGAGCAGTACTTC	CASSSRAGNSYEQYF
TRBV24-1	few	13	TRBJ1-5	-	TGTGCCACCAGTGATTATAGCAATCAGCCCCAGCATTTT	CATSDYSNQPQHF
TRBV12-3/TRBV12-4	many	15	TRBJ1-6	-	TGTGCCAGCAGTTTGAGACAGAACTATAATTCACCCCTCCACTTT	CASSLRQNYNSPLHF
TRBV9	-	14	TRBJ2-1	-	TGTGCCAGCAGCGTAGGACTAGTGTGGCATGAGCAGTTCTTC	CASSVGLVWHEQFF
TRBV27	many	14	TRBJ2-7	-	TGTGCCAGCAGTTCAATCCCCTCCCGAGGCGAGCAGTACTTC	CASSSIPSRGEQYF
TRBV28	few	13	TRBJ1-6	-	TGTGCCAGCAGTTTCGGAGGGAATTCACCCCTCCACTTT	CASSFGGNSPLHF
TRBV20-1	-	15	TRBJ2-1	-	TGCAGTGCTCCTCTGGGGGAAAGCTCCTACAATGAGCAGTTCTTC	CSAPLGESSYNEQFF
TRBV12-3/TRBV12-4	many	14	TRBJ2-5	-	TGTGCCAGCACCCCTGGGGGGGGCCCTGAGACCCAGTACTTC	CASTPGGGPETQYF
TRBV5-1	many	14	TRBJ1-1	TRBD1	TGCGCCAGCAGCTCAGGGGGGACGAACACTGAAGCTTTCTTT	CASSSGGTNTEAFF
TRBV3-1	many	13	TRBJ1-1	-	TGTGCCAGCAGCCAAGCCTCCGGGACAGAAGCTTTCTTT	CASSQASGTEAFF
TRBV20-1	many	11	TRBJ2-2	-	TGCAGTGCTAGACTACCCGGGGAGCTGTTTTTT	CSARLPGELFF
TRBV2	-	13	TRBJ1-2	-	TGTGCCAGCAGTGAAAGGCCTAACTATGGCTACACCTTC	CASSERPNYGYTF
TRBV28	few	13	TRBJ1-6	-	TGTGCCAGCGGTTTGGGCTATAATTCACCCCTCCACTTT	CASGLGYNSPLHF
TRBV30	many	14	TRBJ1-5	TRBD1	TGTGCCTGGAGCGGAGGGACAGGCAATCAGCCCCAGCATTTT	CAWSGGTGNQPQHF
TRBV10-3	few	14	TRBJ1-2	-	TGTGCCATCAGTGAGTCGAGGGTTAACTATGGCTACACCTTC	CAISESRVNYGYTF
TRBV12-3/TRBV12-4	many	17	TRBJ2-2	TRBD2	TGTGCCAGCAGTTTGGCTAGCGGGAGGAGGCGCACCGGGGAGCTGTTTTTT	CASSLASGRRRTGELFF
TRBV7-2	many	13	TRBJ2-5	TRBD2	TGTGCCAGCAGTATGGCGTCTAGCGGGGGAGTTTACTTC	CASSMASSGGVYF
TRBV12-3/TRBV12-4	-	13	TRBJ1-1	TRBD1	TGTGCCAGCAGCTTGGACAGGGCTGCTGAAGCTTTCTTT	CASSLDRAAEAFF
TRBV2	-	15	TRBJ1-6	-	TGTGCCAGCAGTGTACAACCGGGGGGCGATTCACCCCTCCACTTT	CASSVQPGGDSPLHF
TRBV28	-	14	TRBJ2-5	TRBD1	TGTGCCAGCAGTTTATGGACAGGGCTGGAGACCCAGTACTTC	CASSLWTGLETQYF
TRBV24-1	few	15	TRBJ1-2	-	TGTGCCACCAGTGATCCAGGGGCCCGATTCTATGGCTACACCTTC	CATSDPGARFYGYTF
TRBV6-2/TRBV6-3	many	14	TRBJ2-7	-	TGTGCCAGCAGCTTAGAGGACCGGCTGGGGGAGCAGTACTTC	CASSLEDRLGEQYF
TRBV7-2	many	15	TRBJ1-2	TRBD1	TGTGCCAGCAGCTTAGCCGAGACAGGGGGCCTTGGCTACACCTTC	CASSLAETGGLGYTF
TRBV18	many	15	TRBJ2-7	TRBD1	TGTGCCAGCTCACCCAAGCCGGGACAGGGGTACGAGCAGTACTTC	CASSPKPGQGYEQYF
TRBV9	many	15	TRBJ1-5	TRBD1	TGTGCCAGCAGCGGTGAGGACAGGGTCAATCAGCCCCAGCATTTT	CASSGEDRVNQPQHF
TRBV28	many	16	TRBJ1-5	TRBD1	TGTGCCAGTCCCCCTCGGGGACAGGGAGGCTATCAGCCCCAGCATTTT	CASPPRGQGGYQPQHF
TRBV28	-	14	TRBJ1-3	-	TGTGCCAGCAGTTTGGCCAGCGGTGGAAACACCATATATTTT	CASSLASGGNTIYF
TRBV11-2	many	17	TRBJ2-3	-	TGTGCCAGCAGCCAAGGACACGCCGTTGTTCGCACAGATACGCAGTATTTT	CASSQGHAVVRTDTQYF
TRBV7-9	-	12	TRBJ1-2	TRBD1	TGTGCCAGCAGCAGGGGACAGGTTGGCTACACCTTC	CASSRGQVGYTF
TRBV5-1	-	15	TRBJ1-1	-	TGCGCCAGCAGCTCTACTCGAAGGGAGCGCTCGGAAGCTTTCTTT	CASSSTRRERSEAFF
TRBV28	-	16	TRBJ2-3	TRBD1	TGTGCCAGCAGCAAGACAGGGGGCGAAGGCACAGATACGCAGTATTTT	CASSKTGGEGTDTQYF
TRBV6-1	many	15	TRBJ1-5	TRBD1	TGTGCCAGCAGTGGACAGGGGGTTCTCAATCAGCCCCAGCATTTT	CASSGQGVLNQPQHF
TRBV5-1	few	16	TRBJ1-4	-	TGCGCCAGCAGCTTGACTGGACGGCCGATAATAGAAAAACTGTTTTTT	CASSLTGRPIIEKLFF
TRBV6-2/TRBV6-3	many	17	TRBJ2-7	-	TGTGCCAGCAGTTACGGCCAAAAGACAGTTAGGCCCCACGAGCAGTACTTC	CASSYGQKTVRPHEQYF
TRBV4-1	-	14	TRBJ1-1	-	TGCGCCAGCAGCCAAGGACACATGAACACTGAAGCTTTCTTT	CASSQGHMNTEAFF
TRBV7-2	-	16	TRBJ1-2	-	TGTGCCAGCAGCTTAGATTGGGGGTCAGGAAAGCGTGGCTACACCTTC	CASSLDWGSGKRGYTF
TRBV18	many	15	TRBJ2-2	TRBD1	TGTGCCAGCTCACCATACAGGGGGAACACCGGGGAGCTGTTTTTT	CASSPYRGNTGELFF
TRBV14	-	15	TRBJ2-2	-	TGTGCCAGCAGCCAAGATTTAGGGTACACCGGGGAGCTGTTTTTT	CASSQDLGYTGELFF
TRBV2	-	15	TRBJ2-5	TRBD2	TGTGCCATTCCTGTTAGCGGGGGATTACAAGAGACCCAGTACTTC	CAIPVSGGLQETQYF
TRBV20-1	many	13	TRBJ2-7	TRBD1	TGCAGTGCCCCTAAGGGGGCGGGTTACGAGCAGTACTTC	CSAPKGAGYEQYF
TRBV12-3/TRBV12-4	many	15	TRBJ2-7	TRBD1	TGTGCCAGCAGGCCCGGGACAGGGGGTCTCCACGAGCAGTACTTC	CASRPGTGGLHEQYF
TRBV14	few	15	TRBJ1-2	-	TGTGCCAGCAGCCAACCAGTTTCCTGTGGCTATGGCTACACCTTC	CASSQPVSCGYGYTF
TRBV27	-	16	TRBJ1-2	-	TGTGCCAGCAGTTTTTCGGCCTACTTGGAGCCTACTGGCTACACCTTC	CASSFSAYLEPTGYTF